This T cell receptor (beta chain) was documented in a study of blood T cell repertoires in COVID-19. For the study at large: PBMCs, B-cell-depleted T cells, or T cells provided the cDNA or gDNA that made up the material.

Assay: immunoSEQ multiplex PCR; the TCRdb copy retains only in-frame clones and omits some. The sample has approximately 200,000 clones, around three quarters seen once. CDR1 LNHDA and CDR2 SQIVND come from the germline V gene (reference sequence). V was trimmed by 6 bases and J by 7 bases, leaving 16 bases between them. The CDR3 spans 13 residues. The chain has TRBV19 and TRBJ2-7; perhaps TRBD2 as D (6 bases). The receptor was isolated from a man aged 55 to 70 with active or convalescent COVID-19. Material for sequencing was peripheral blood. The DNA of the CDR3 is TGTGCCAGTAGACGGGACCCCGGAGGGGAGCAGTACTTC. As protein: CASRRDPGGEQYF.